This entry lists 2 T cell receptor beta chains sequenced from one sample in a study of shared clonotypes between healthy human individuals. TCRdb's copy holds only in-frame clones and misses some; the assay was immunoSEQ multiplex PCR. The repertoire includes roughly 2.5 million clones, over 85% of them detected once, and about 0.13% sits in the top ten. The sample consisted of naive CD4+ T cells sorted from blood. Subset reported: CD45RA+ positively selected. Source of these receptors: a man aged 18 to 29 in good health.

The sample holds one count of this clone. V and J are TRBV6-1 and TRBJ2-7; 7 bases map to TRBD1. The germline CDR1 and CDR2 sequences are MNHNS and SASEGT. Trimming at V came to 5 bases and at J to 5 bases, leaving 6 bases not matched to a gene. This CDR3 spans 13 amino acids. In nucleotides, the CDR3 is TGTGCCAGCAGTACGACAGGGCTCCACGAGCAGTACTTC. Amino acid sequence: CASSTTGLHEQYF.

V is TRBV27 and J is TRBJ2-2; a possible D gene is TRBD2 (6 bases). The CDR3 spans 15 residues. Germline CDR1 reads MNHEY; CDR2 reads SMNVEV (reference sequence). V was trimmed by 6 bases and J by 0 bases, leaving 11 bases between them. The CDR3, as DNA: TGTGCCAGCAGCCCCGGGACTCCGAACACCGGGGAGCTGTTTTTT. It specifies CASSPGTPNTGELFF.